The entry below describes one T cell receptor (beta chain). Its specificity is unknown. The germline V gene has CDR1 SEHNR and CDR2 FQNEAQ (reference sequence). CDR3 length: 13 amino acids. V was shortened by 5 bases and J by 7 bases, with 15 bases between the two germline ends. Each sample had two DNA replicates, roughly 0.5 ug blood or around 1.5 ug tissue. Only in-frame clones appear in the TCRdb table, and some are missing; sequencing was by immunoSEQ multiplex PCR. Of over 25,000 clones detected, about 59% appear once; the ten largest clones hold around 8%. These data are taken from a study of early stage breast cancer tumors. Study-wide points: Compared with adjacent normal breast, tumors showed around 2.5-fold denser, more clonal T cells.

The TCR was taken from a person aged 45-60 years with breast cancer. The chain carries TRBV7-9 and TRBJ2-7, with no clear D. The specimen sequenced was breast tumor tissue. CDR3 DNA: TGTGCCAGCAGCCCCTTCTTAGTTGGGGAGCAGTACTTC. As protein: CASSPFLVGEQYF. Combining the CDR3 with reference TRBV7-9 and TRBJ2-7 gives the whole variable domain DTGVSQNPRHKITKRGQNVTFRCDPISEHNRLYWYRQTLGQGPEFLTYFQNEAQLEKSRLLSDRFSAERPKGSFSTLEIQRTEQGDSAMYLCASSPFLVGEQYFGPGTRLTVT.